These 6 T cell receptor beta chains were all obtained from the same sample, sequenced in a study of shared clonotypes between healthy human individuals. Generated by immunoSEQ multiplex PCR, the TCRdb table keeps only in-frame clones and is missing some. In the table there are about 980,000 clones, 60% to 85% of which are singletons. The source material was memory CD4+ T cells sorted from blood. Indicated subset: CD45RA-negative fraction. Receptors originate from a man younger than 30 in good health.

This clone was counted between two and nine times. V gene TRBV27 combines with J gene TRBJ2-4, with 14 nucleotides matching TRBD2. In germline, CDR1 is MNHEY, CDR2 SMNVEV (reference sequence). V dropped 5 bases and J dropped 7; count of bases not matched to a gene: 10. The CDR3 is 17 residues long. CDR3 bases: TGTGCCAGCAGTCCCCGACTAGCGGGGGGGCATGGGAACATTCAGTACTTC. Translation: CASSPRLAGGHGNIQYF.

CDR3 coding DNA: TGCGCCAGCAGCCCCGGGGGAGGGGGCCGACAAAACTATGGCTACACCTTC. Its translation: CASSPGGGGRQNYGYTF. The chain couples TRBV5-1 to TRBJ1-2; TRBD1 matches at 7 bases. With V trimmed by 4 bases and J by 2 bases, 14 bases remained unmatched. Per germline, CDR1 SGHRS and CDR2 YFSETQ. The length of the CDR3 is 17 residues.

Remarks on this clone: Other nucleotide sequences from this sample produce the same CDR3. This chain links TRBV5-1 with TRBJ2-5; the D gene could be TRBD1 or TRBD2 (5 bases each). CDR3 length: 14 amino acids. The germline gives CDR1 SGHRS, CDR2 YFSETQ. The V end lost 0 bases, the J end lost 4 bases, and 10 bases lay between the germline ends. CDR3 sequence (DNA): TGCGCCAGCAGCTTGGGGGGGTCGAGAGAGACCCAGTACTTC. It yields the protein CASSLGGSRETQYF.

The chain combines TRBV7-9 with TRBJ2-5, with 8 bases matching TRBD1. V shed 4 bases, J shed 4 bases, and the junction held 5 bases outside the gene matches. CDR3 length: 14 residues. The V gene's germline CDR1 is SEHNR and CDR2 FQNEAQ (reference sequence). CDR3: CASSYGQGTETQYF. The CDR3 DNA follows: TGTGCCAGCAGCTACGGACAGGGAACAGAGACCCAGTACTTC.

The V and J genes are TRBV4-3 and TRBJ1-5, with D perhaps matching TRBD1 (5 bases). This CDR3 is built from 16 residues. V lost 0 bases, J lost 4 bases, and 13 bases lay in between. Germline assignment: CDR1 LGHNA and CDR2 YSLEER. The CDR3 bases are TGCGCCAGCAGCCAAGATTTCGAGCAGGGAAATCAGCCCCAGCATTTT. It encodes CASSQDFEQGNQPQHF.

V is TRBV30 and J is TRBJ1-6; D possibly corresponds to TRBD1 (5 bases). Germline-derived CDR1 and CDR2 are GTSNPN and SVGIG (reference sequence). This CDR3 spans 18 amino acids. Trimming stripped 0 bases from V and 8 bases from J, with 23 bases between. CDR3 DNA: TGTGCCTGGAGTGTACAATTAAGAAATCGGGACGGTCATTCACCCCTCCACTTT. Translating it yields CAWSVQLRNRDGHSPLHF. Supplemented by reference TRBV30 and TRBJ1-6, the full variable domain reads SQTIHQWPATLVQPVGSPLSLECTVEGTSNPNLYWYRQAAGRGLQLLFYSVGIGQISSEVPQNLSASRPQDRQFILSSKKLLLSDSGFYLCAWSVQLRNRDGHSPLHFGNGTRLTVT.